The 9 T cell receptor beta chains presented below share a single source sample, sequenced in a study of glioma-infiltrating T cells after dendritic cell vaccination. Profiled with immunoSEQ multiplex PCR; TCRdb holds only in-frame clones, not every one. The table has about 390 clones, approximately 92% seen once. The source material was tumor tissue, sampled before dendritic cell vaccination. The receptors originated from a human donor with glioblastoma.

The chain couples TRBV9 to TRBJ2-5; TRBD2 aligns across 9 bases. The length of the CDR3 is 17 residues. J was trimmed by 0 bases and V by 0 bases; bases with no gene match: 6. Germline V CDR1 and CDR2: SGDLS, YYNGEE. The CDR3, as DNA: TGTGCCAGCAGCGTAGGGAGCGGGGGGCGACACCAAGAGACCCAGTACTTC. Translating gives CASSVGSGGRHQETQYF.

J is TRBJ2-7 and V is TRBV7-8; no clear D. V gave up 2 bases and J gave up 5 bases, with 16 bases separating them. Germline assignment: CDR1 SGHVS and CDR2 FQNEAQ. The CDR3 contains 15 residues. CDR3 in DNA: TGTGCCAGCAGCTTACCCCCGGTTCTGATCCACGAGCAGTACTTC. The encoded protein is CASSLPPVLIHEQYF.

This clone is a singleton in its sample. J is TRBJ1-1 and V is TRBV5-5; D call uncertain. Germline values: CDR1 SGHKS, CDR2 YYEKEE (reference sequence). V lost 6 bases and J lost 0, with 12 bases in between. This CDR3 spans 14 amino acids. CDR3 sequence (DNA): TGTGCCAGCACCATGGGGAGCATGAACACTGAAGCTTTCTTT. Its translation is CASTMGSMNTEAFF.

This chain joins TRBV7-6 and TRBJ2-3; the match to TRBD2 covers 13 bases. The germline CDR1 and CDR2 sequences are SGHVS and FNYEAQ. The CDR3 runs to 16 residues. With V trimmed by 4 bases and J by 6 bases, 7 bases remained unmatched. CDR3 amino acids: CASSSRTSGGGDTQYF. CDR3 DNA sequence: TGTGCCAGCAGCTCCCGGACTAGCGGGGGCGGGGATACGCAGTATTTT. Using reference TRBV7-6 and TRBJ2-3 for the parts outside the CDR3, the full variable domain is GAGVSQSPRYKVTKRGQDVALRCDPISGHVSLYWYRQALGQGPEFLTYFNYEAQQDKSGLPNDRFSAERPEGSISTLTIQRTEQRDSAMYRCASSSRTSGGGDTQYFGPGTRLTVL.

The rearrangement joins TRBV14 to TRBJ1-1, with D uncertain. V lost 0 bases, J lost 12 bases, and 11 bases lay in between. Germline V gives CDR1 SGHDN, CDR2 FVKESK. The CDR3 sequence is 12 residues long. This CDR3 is CASSQDRAGTFF. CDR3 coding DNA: TGTGCCAGCAGCCAAGATCGGGCGGGGACTTTCTTT.

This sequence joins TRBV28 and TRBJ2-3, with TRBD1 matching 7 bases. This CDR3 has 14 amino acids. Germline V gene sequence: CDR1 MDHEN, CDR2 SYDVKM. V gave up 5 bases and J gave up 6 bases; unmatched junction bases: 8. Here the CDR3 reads CASSPKPTGDTQYF. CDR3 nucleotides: TGTGCCAGCAGTCCCAAACCGACAGGGGATACGCAGTATTTT.

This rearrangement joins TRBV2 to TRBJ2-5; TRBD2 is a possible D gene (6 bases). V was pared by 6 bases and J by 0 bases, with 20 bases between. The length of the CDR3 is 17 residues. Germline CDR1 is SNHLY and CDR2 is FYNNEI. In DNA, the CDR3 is TGTGCCAGCAGCGGAGGGTGGGGGGTATCGTACCAAGAGACCCAGTACTTC. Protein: CASSGGWGVSYQETQYF.

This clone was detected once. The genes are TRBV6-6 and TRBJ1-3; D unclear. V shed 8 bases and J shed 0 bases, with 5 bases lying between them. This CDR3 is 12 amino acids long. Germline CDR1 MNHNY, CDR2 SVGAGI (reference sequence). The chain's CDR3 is CASAGSGNTIYF. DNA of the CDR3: TGTGCCAGCGCGGGCTCTGGAAACACCATATATTTT.

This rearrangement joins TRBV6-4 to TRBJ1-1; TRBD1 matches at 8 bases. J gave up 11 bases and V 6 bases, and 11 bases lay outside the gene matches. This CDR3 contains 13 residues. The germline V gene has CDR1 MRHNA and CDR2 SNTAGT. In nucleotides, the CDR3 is TGTGCCAGCAGCCCAGGGGGCCAGGTACGGGCTTTCTTT. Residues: CASSPGGQVRAFF.